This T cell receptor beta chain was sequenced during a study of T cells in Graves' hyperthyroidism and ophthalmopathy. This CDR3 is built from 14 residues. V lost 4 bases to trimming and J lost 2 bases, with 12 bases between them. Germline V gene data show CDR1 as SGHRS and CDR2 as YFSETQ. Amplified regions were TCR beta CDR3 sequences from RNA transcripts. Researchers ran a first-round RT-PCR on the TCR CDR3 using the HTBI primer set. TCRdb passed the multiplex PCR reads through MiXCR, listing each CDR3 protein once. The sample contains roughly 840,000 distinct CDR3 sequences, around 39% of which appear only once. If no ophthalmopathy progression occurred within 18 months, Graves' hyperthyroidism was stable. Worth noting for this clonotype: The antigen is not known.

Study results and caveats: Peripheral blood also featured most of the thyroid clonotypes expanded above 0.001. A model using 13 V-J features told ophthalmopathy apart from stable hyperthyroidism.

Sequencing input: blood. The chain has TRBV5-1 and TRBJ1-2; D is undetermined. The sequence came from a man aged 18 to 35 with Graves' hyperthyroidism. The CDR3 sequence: CASSHLDMNYGYTF. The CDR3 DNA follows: TGCGCCAGCAGCCACCTCGACATGAACTATGGCTACACCTTC.